This TCR beta chain appears in the sequencing data of a study of cytomegalovirus exposure and HLA in healthy donors. Study-level findings and limits: It was 150 to 200 TCR beta chains that were listed as cytomegalovirus-associated.

This clone was seen only once. Antigen: not known. Trimming took 0 bases from V and 8 from J, leaving 5 bases between them. Germline V gives CDR1 MGHRA, CDR2 YSYEKL. This CDR3 is built from 13 residues. The PCR used 60 Vbeta and 13 Jbeta primers. The data were produced by immunoSEQ multiplex PCR, yet TCRdb's version contains in-frame clones alone and is incomplete. The table shows some 120,000 clones, with approximately 70% occurring only once. This chain links TRBV4-1 with TRBJ2-6; D unresolved. This TCR derives from a man younger than 40 in good health and CMV-seropositive. What was sequenced was PBMCs. In DNA form, the CDR3 reads TGCGCCAGCAGCCAAGATCCCTCCAACGTCCTGACTTTC. This translates into CASSQDPSNVLTF.